The clone carrying this T cell receptor (beta chain) has only one observation. These data come from a study of blood T cell repertoires in COVID-19. Background on the study: In each case, the material was cDNA or gDNA derived from T cells, B-cell-depleted T cells, or PBMCs.

The germline V gene encodes CDR1 MNHEY and CDR2 SMNVEV (reference sequence). CDR3 length equals 13 residues. V shed 8 bases, J shed 7 bases, and the junction held 10 bases outside the gene matches. Authors' processing steps: Nucleated cell counts were estimated from reference gene primer amplification. Libraries were prepared by immunoSEQ multiplex PCR; TCRdb keeps only in-frame clonotypes and omits some of them. That table furnishes V, J and clone size, whereas the DNA furnished D and trimming. The table includes 200,000 to 300,000 clones, 83% detected once. Sequences were obtained from peripheral blood. This TCR came from a human donor in a cohort sampled during active COVID-19. The chain carries TRBV27 and TRBJ2-7; the match to TRBD1 covers 8 bases. The CDR3 is CASGGQEPLEQYF. The CDR3 DNA is TGTGCCAGCGGGGGACAGGAACCCTTGGAGCAGTACTTC.